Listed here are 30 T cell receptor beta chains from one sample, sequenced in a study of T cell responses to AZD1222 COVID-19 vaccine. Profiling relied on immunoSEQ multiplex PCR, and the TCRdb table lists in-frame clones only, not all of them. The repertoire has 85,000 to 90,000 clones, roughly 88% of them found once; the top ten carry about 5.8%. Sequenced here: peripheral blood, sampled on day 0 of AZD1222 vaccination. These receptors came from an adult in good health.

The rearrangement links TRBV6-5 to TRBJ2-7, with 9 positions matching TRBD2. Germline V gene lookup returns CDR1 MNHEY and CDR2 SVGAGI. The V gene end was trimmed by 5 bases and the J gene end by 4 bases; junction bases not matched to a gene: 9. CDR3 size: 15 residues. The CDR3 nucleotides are TGTGCCAGCAGTACCTCTGGCGGGAGGGTTTACGAGCAGTACTTC. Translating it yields CASSTSGGRVYEQYF.

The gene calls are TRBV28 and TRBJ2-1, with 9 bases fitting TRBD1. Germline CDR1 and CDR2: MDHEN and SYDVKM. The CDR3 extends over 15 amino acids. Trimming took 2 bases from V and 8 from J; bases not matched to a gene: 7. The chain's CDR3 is CASSLGGTGSHEQFF. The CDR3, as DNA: TGTGCCAGCAGTTTAGGCGGGACAGGGTCTCATGAGCAGTTCTTC. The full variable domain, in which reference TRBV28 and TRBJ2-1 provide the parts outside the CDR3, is DVKVTQSSRYLVKRTGEKVFLECVQDMDHENMFWYRQDPGLGLRLIYFSYDVKMKEKGDIPEGYSVSREKKERFSLILESASTNQTSMYLCASSLGGTGSHEQFFGPGTRLTVL.

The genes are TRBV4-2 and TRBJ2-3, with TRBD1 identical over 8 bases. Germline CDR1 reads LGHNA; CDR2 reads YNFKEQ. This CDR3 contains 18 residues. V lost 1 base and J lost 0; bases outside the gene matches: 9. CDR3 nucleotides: TGTGCCAGCAGCCAAGTTGTAAGGACAGGGTCTAGCACAGATACGCAGTATTTT. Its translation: CASSQVVRTGSSTDTQYF.

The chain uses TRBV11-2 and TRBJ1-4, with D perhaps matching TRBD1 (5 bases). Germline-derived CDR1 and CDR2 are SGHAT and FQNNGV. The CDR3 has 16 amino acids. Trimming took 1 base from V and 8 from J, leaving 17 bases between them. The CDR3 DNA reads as TGTGCCAGCAGCTTAGTAATCCGCGGGACTCGAGAAAAACTGTTTTTT. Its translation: CASSLVIRGTREKLFF.

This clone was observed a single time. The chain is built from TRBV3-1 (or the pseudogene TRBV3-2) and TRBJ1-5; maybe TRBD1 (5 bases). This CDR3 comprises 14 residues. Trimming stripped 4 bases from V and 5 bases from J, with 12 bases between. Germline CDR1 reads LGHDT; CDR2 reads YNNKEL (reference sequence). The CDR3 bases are TGTGCCAGCAGCCCGGACACGAAATATCAGCCCCAGCATTTT. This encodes CASSPDTKYQPQHF.

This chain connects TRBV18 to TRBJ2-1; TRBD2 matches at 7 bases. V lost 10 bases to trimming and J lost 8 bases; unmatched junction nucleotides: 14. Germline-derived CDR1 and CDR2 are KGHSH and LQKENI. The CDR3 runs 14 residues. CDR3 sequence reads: CATLSGSDDDEQFF. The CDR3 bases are TGTGCCACCCTTAGCGGGTCCGACGACGATGAGCAGTTCTTC.

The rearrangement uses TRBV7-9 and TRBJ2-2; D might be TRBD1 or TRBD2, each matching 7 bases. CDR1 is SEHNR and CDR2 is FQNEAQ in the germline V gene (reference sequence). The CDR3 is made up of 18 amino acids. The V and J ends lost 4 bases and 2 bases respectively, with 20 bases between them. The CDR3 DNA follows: TGTGCCAGCAGCTCCCAGATTCAGGGGGAGGGAAACACCGGGGAGCTGTTTTTT. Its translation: CASSSQIQGEGNTGELFF.

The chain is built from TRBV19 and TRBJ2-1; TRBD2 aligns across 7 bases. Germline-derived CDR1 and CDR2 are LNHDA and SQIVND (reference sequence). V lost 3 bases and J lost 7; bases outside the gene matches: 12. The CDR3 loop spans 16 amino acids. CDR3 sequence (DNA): TGTGCCAGTAGTATTCCGGCGGGAGCTCAGTCTAATGAGCAGTTCTTC. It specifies CASSIPAGAQSNEQFF.

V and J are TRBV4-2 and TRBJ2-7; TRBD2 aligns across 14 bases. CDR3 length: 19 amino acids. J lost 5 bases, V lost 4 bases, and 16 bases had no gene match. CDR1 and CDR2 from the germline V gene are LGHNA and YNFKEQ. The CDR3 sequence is CASSRRLAGGQASPNEQYF. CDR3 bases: TGTGCCAGCAGCCGCAGACTAGCGGGAGGGCAGGCAAGTCCTAACGAGCAGTACTTC.

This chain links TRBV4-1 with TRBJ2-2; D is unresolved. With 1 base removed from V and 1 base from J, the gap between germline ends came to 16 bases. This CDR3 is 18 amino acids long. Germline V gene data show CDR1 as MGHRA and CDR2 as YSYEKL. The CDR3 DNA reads TGCGCCAGCAGCCAAGGGCCGCTGGTGGGTGTGAACACCGGGGAGCTGTTTTTT. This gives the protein CASSQGPLVGVNTGELFF.

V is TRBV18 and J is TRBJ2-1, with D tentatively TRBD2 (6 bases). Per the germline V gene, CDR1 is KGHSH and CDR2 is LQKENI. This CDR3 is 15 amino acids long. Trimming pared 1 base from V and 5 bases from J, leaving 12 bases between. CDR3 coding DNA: TGTGCCAGCTCACCACGTGTAGCGGCAGACAATGAGCAGTTCTTC. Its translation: CASSPRVAADNEQFF.

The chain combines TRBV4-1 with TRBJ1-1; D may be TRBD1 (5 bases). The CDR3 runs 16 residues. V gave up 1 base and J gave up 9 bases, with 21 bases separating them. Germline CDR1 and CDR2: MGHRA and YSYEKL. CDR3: CASSQGAGSQGTKAFF. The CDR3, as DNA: TGCGCCAGCAGCCAAGGCGCCGGGAGCCAGGGAACCAAAGCTTTCTTT.

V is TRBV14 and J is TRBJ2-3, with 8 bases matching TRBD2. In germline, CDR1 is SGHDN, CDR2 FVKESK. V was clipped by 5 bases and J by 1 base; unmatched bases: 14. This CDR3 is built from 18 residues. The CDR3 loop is CASSSRGGRREGTDTQYF. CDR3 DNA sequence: TGTGCCAGCAGCTCGCGAGGAGGACGGCGGGAGGGCACAGATACGCAGTATTTT.

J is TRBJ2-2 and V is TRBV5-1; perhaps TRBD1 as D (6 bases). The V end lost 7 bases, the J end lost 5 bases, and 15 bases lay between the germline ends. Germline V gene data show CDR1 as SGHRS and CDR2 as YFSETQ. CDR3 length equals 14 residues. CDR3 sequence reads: CASDSTGWTGELFF. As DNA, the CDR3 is TGCGCCAGCGATTCGACAGGATGGACCGGGGAGCTGTTTTTT.

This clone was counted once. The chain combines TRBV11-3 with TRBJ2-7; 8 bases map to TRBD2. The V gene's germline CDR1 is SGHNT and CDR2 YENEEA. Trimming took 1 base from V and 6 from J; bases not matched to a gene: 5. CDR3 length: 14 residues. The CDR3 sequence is CASSLGISGSEQYF. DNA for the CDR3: TGTGCCAGCAGCTTAGGTATAAGCGGGAGCGAGCAGTACTTC.

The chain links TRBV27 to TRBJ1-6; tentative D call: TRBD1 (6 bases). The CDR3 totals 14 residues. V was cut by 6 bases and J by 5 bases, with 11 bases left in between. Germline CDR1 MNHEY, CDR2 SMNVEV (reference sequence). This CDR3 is CASRAQGNNSPLHF. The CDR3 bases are TGTGCCAGCAGAGCACAGGGAAATAATTCACCCCTCCACTTT.

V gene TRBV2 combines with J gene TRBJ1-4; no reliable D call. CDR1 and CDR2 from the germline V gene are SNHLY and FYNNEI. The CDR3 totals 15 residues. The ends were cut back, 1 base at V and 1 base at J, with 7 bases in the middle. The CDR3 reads CASSEGGVTNEKLFF. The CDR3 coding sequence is TGTGCCAGCAGTGAAGGGGGAGTAACTAATGAAAAACTGTTTTTT. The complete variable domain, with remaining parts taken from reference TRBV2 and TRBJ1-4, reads EPEVTQTPSHQVTQMGQEVILRCVPISNHLYFYWYRQILGQKVEFLVSFYNNEISEKSEIFDDQFSVERPDGSNFTLKIRSTKLEDSAMYFCASSEGGVTNEKLFFGSGTQLSVL.

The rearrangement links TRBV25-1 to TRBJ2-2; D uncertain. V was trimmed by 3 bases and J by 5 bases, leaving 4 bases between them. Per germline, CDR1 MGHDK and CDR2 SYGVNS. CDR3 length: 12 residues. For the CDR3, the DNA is TGTGCCAGCAGTGACGGGACCGGGGAGCTGTTTTTT. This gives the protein CASSDGTGELFF.

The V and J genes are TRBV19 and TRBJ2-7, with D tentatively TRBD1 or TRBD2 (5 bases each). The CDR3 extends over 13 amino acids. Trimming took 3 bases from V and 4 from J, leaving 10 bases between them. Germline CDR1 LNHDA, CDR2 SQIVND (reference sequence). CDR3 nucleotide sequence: TGTGCCAGTAGTATCGGGACCAAATACGAGCAGTACTTC. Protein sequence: CASSIGTKYEQYF. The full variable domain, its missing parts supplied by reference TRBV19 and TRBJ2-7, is DGGITQSPKYLFRKEGQNVTLSCEQNLNHDAMYWYRQDPGQGLRLIYYSQIVNDFQKGDIAEGYSVSREKKESFPLTVTSAQKNPTAFYLCASSIGTKYEQYFGPGTRLTVT.

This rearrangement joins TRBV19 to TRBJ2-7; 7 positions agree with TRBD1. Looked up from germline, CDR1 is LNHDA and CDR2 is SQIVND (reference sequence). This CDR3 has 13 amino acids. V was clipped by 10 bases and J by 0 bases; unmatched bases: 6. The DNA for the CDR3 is TGTGCCACCCAGACAGGGAGCTCCTACGAGCAGTACTTC. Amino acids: CATQTGSSYEQYF. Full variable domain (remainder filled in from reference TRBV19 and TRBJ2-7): DGGITQSPKYLFRKEGQNVTLSCEQNLNHDAMYWYRQDPGQGLRLIYYSQIVNDFQKGDIAEGYSVSREKKESFPLTVTSAQKNPTAFYLCATQTGSSYEQYFGPGTRLTVT.

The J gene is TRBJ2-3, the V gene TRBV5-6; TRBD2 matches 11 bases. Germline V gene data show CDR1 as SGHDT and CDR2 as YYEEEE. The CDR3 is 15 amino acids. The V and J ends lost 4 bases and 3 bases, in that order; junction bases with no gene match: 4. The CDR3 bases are TGTGCCAGCAGCAGAGGGACTAGCGGTACAGATACGCAGTATTTT. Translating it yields CASSRGTSGTDTQYF.

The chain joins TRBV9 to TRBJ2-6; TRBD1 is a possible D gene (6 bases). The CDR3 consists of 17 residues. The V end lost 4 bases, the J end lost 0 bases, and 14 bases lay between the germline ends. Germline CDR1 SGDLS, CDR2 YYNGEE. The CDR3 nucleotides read TGTGCCAGCAGCCCCCGACAGGTGAGCTCTGGGGCCAACGTCCTGACTTTC. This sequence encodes CASSPRQVSSGANVLTF.

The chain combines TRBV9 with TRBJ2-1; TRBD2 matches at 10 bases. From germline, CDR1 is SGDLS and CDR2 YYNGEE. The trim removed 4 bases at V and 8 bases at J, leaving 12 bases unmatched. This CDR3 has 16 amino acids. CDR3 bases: TGTGCCAGCAGCACCCCGATAGCGGGAGGCTCAGATGAGCAGTTCTTC. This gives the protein CASSTPIAGGSDEQFF. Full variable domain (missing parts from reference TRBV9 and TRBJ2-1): DSGVTQTPKHLITATGQRVTLRCSPRSGDLSVYWYQQSLDQGLQFLIQYYNGEERAKGNILERFSAQQFPDLHSELNLSSLELGDSALYFCASSTPIAGGSDEQFFGPGTRLTVL.

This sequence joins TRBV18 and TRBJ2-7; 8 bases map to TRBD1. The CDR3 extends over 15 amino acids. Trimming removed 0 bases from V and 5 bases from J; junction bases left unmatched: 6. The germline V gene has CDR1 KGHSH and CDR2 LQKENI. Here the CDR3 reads CASSPPRQGSHEQYF. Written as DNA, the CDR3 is TGTGCCAGCTCACCACCGCGACAGGGGTCCCACGAGCAGTACTTC.

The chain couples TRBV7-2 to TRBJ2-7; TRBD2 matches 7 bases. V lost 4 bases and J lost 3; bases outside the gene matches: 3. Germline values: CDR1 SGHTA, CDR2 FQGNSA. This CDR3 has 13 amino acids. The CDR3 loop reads CASSSQRDYEQYF. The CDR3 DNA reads TGTGCCAGCAGCTCCCAGCGGGACTACGAGCAGTACTTC. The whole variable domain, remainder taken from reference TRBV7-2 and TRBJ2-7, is GAGVSQSPSNKVTEKGKDVELRCDPISGHTALYWYRQSLGQGLEFLIYFQGNSAPDKSGLPSDRFSAERTGGSVSTLTIQRTQQEDSAVYLCASSSQRDYEQYFGPGTRLTVT.

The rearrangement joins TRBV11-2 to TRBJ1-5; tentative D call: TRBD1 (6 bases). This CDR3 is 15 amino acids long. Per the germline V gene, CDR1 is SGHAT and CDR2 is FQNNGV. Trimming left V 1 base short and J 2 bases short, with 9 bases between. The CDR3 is CASSLAGDRNQPQHF. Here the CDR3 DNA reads TGTGCCAGCAGCTTAGCAGGGGACCGCAATCAGCCCCAGCATTTT.

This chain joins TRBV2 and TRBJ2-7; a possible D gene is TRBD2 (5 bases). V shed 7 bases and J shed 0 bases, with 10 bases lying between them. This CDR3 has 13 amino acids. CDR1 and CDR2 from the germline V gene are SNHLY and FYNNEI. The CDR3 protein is CASIREFSYEQYF. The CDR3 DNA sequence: TGTGCCAGCATTAGGGAGTTCTCCTACGAGCAGTACTTC.

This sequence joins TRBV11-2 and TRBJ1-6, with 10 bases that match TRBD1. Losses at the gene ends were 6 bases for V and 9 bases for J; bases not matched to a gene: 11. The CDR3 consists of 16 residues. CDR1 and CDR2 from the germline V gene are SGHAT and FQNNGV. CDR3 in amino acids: CASSRNRDRGPSPLHF. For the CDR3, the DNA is TGTGCCAGCAGTCGCAATCGAGACAGGGGGCCTTCACCCCTCCACTTT. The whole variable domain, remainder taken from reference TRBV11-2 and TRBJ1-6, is EAGVAQSPRYKIIEKRQSVAFWCNPISGHATLYWYQQILGQGPKLLIQFQNNGVVDDSQLPKDRFSAERLKGVDSTLKIQPAKLEDSAVYLCASSRNRDRGPSPLHFGNGTRLTVT.

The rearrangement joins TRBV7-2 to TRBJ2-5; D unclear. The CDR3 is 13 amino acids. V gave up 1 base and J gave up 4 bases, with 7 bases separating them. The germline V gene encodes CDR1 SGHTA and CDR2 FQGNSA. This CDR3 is CASSLVLRETQYF. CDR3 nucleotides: TGTGCCAGCAGCTTAGTCCTTAGAGAGACCCAGTACTTC.

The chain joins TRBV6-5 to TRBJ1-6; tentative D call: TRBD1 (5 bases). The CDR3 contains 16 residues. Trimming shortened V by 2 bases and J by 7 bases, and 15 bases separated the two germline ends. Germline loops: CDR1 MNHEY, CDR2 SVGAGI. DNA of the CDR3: TGTGCCAGCAGTTACGGGGGTCCTCTTCCAAATTCACCCCTCCACTTT. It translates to CASSYGGPLPNSPLHF.